This T cell receptor (beta chain) was found in a study of T cells in Graves' hyperthyroidism and ophthalmopathy. Across the whole study: Initial diagnosis, before any treatment, was when peripheral blood was collected.

This CDR3 comprises 14 residues. The trim removed 8 bases at V and 1 base at J, leaving 4 bases unmatched. CDR1 SGHTA and CDR2 FQGTGA come from the germline V gene. The source material, RNA transcripts, was used to amplify TCR beta CDR3 regions. In the first-round RT-PCR of the TCR CDR3, the HTBI primer set was used. From the multiplex PCR reads, TCRdb called clonotypes with MiXCR, one entry per CDR3 protein. The table lists roughly 240,000 distinct CDR3 sequences, 16% of them singletons. The sequence came from a woman younger than 30 with Graves' ophthalmopathy. This chain links TRBV7-3 with TRBJ2-3; 9 nucleotides agree with TRBD2. Sequenced: blood. Written as DNA, the CDR3 is TGTGCCAGCTCTAGCGGGACCGGCACAGATACGCAGTATTTT. It yields the protein CASSSGTGTDTQYF.